This T cell receptor (beta chain) was captured in a study of blood T cells in healthy people across ages. Study-level findings and limits: Samples with more naive T cells showed higher observed beta diversity. Donor CMV status was unknown, possibly confounding expanded clonotype changes.

The germline V gene encodes CDR1 MNHEY and CDR2 SMNVEV (reference sequence). There are 16 residues in the CDR3. V lost 4 bases and J 0 bases, leaving 13 bases between the germline ends. The authors ran a second PCR of about 6 to 12 cycles using a sample-barcoded 5' primer and a J-beta primer mix. In TCRdb, the 5' RACE reads were re-called with MiXCR into one record per CDR3 protein. The sample lists about 1.8 million distinct CDR3 sequences; about 50% were seen once. Each sample yielded at least 5 micrograms of PBMC total RNA. Worth noting for this clonotype: The antigen is not known.

Sequenced sample: blood. The sequence came from a woman aged 40 to 55 in good health. The rearrangement joins TRBV27 to TRBJ2-4, with a weak D call TRBD1 (6 bases). This chain's CDR3 is CASSSWTDLAKNIQYF. CDR3 in DNA: TGTGCCAGCAGTTCTTGGACAGACCTAGCCAAAAACATTCAGTACTTC.